The 9 T cell receptor beta chains below all came from one sample that was sequenced in a study of T cell responses to AZD1222 COVID-19 vaccine. Some clones are missing from TCRdb's copy, which holds only in-frame ones; the method was immunoSEQ multiplex PCR. There are 140,000 or so clones in the sample; 85% to 90% occur only once, and about 1.5% lies in the top ten. The specimen was peripheral blood, collected on day 0 of AZD1222 vaccination. The origin of the receptors is an adult in good health.

This clone was counted a few times. This sequence joins TRBV3-1 (or the pseudogene TRBV3-2) and TRBJ2-1, with a weak D call TRBD2 (5 bases). CDR1 is LGHDT, CDR2 YNNKEL, per germline (reference sequence). Trimming pared 0 bases from V and 0 bases from J, leaving 12 bases between. The CDR3 totals 17 residues. The CDR3 is CASSQDSAASSYNEQFF. CDR3 coding DNA: TGTGCCAGCAGCCAAGACTCAGCGGCCAGCTCCTACAATGAGCAGTTCTTC.

The CDR3 is CASSTAGGPKYTQYF. For the CDR3, the DNA is TGTGCCAGCAGCACTGCGGGAGGGCCTAAGTATACGCAGTATTTT. This sequence joins TRBV7-2 and TRBJ2-3, with TRBD2 matching over 9 bases. V trimming: 5 bases; J trimming: 7 bases; junction bases outside the gene matches: 10. This CDR3 has 15 residues. Per germline, CDR1 SGHTA and CDR2 FQGNSA.

The CDR3 DNA follows: TGCGCCAGCAGCTTATACCCCGGGACAGGGAATAGAGGGACCCAGTACTTC. It yields the protein CASSLYPGTGNRGTQYF. V gene TRBV5-1 combines with J gene TRBJ2-5; 9 bases fit TRBD1. The germline gives CDR1 SGHRS, CDR2 YFSETQ. CDR3 length equals 17 residues. The ends lost 2 bases at V and 7 bases at J; junction bases unmatched: 15.

This chain connects TRBV3-1 (or the pseudogene TRBV3-2) to TRBJ1-1; D gene unclear. Germline V gene lookup returns CDR1 LGHDT and CDR2 YNNKEL (reference sequence). Trimming left V 2 bases short and J 4 bases short, with 8 bases between. The CDR3 extends over 13 amino acids. CDR3 DNA sequence: TGTGCCAGCAGCCAATTAATTAGCACTGAAGCTTTCTTT. Residues: CASSQLISTEAFF.

This clone was seen a single time. V gene TRBV5-4 combines with J gene TRBJ1-5; 8 bases fit TRBD1. CDR1 and CDR2 (germline): SGHNT, YYREEE (reference sequence). The trim removed 4 bases at V and 6 bases at J, leaving 6 bases unmatched. This CDR3 is built from 14 residues. CDR3 in amino acids: CASSAGGAGQPQHF. DNA of the CDR3: TGTGCCAGCAGCGCAGGGGGCGCAGGTCAGCCCCAGCATTTT. Variable domain in full (rest from reference TRBV5-4 and TRBJ1-5): ETGVTQSPTHLIKTRGQQVTLRCSSQSGHNTVSWYQQALGQGPQFIFQYYREEENGRGNFPPRFSGLQFPNYSSELNVNALELDDSALYLCASSAGGAGQPQHFGDGTRLSIL.

The CDR3 nucleotides read TGTGCCAGCAGTTACTCGAGGATGTACGGTGAAAAACTGTTTTTT. Translation: CASSYSRMYGEKLFF. The chain joins TRBV6-5 to TRBJ1-4; D remains ambiguous. The length of the CDR3 is 15 residues. V was shortened by 0 bases and J by 7 bases, with 12 bases between the two germline ends. Per the germline V gene, CDR1 is MNHEY and CDR2 is SVGAGI.

The chain is built from TRBV11-3 and TRBJ2-2; TRBD1 agrees at 8 bases. V lost 4 bases, J lost 15 bases, and 19 bases stayed unmatched. Germline values: CDR1 SGHNT, CDR2 YENEEA. The CDR3 consists of 16 residues. The CDR3 DNA is TGTGCCAGCAGCTCCGGGACAGGTTTCCAGCGTTCAAAGTTGTTTTTT. Translation: CASSSGTGFQRSKLFF.

The V call is TRBV6-5, the J call TRBJ1-3, with a possible D match to TRBD1 (5 bases). V was pared by 2 bases and J by 0 bases, with 8 bases between. Germline values: CDR1 MNHEY, CDR2 SVGAGI. The CDR3 is 15 residues long. The CDR3 DNA reads as TGTGCCAGCAGTTACGACAGATACTCTGGAAACACCATATATTTT. Its protein is CASSYDRYSGNTIYF.

The V and J genes are TRBV7-6 and TRBJ2-5, with D perhaps TRBD1 (6 bases). Trimming took 5 bases from V and 5 from J, leaving 15 bases between them. The germline CDR1 and CDR2 sequences are SGHVS and FNYEAQ. This CDR3 has 14 amino acids. The CDR3 DNA is TGTGCCAGCAGCCACAACAGGGCCCAGGAGACCCAGTACTTC. Translating gives CASSHNRAQETQYF.